The rows below give T cell receptor beta chains drawn from one sample of a study of blood T cell repertoires in COVID-19. This table comes from immunoSEQ multiplex PCR, and its TCRdb copy is limited to in-frame clones, with some not included. Of 240,000 or so clones in the sample, 70% to 85% are singletons; the top ten hold about 2%. The sequencing input was peripheral blood. The source of these receptors is a woman aged 80 or over with acute or convalescent COVID-19. CDR3s include the opening cysteine and the closing phenylalanine or tryptophan. The D gene is left open where the match is weak. Expanded clones get a size class; other rows say once, few or many, or leave the size out.

d_call | clone_size | j_call | v_call | cdr3_aa | cdr3_nt
NA | few | TRBJ1-5 | TRBV28 | CASSLFLNQPQHF | TGTGCCAGCAGTTTATTTCTGAATCAGCCCCAGCATTTT
TRBD2 | few | TRBJ2-3 | TRBV7-3 | CASSLGLAGGTDTQYF | TGTGCCAGCAGCTTGGGACTAGCGGGGGGAACAGATACGCAGTATTTT
NA | NA | TRBJ1-2 | TRBV19 | CASSRGLRVGYTF | TGTGCCAGTAGTCGGGGACTCCGTGTTGGCTACACCTTC
TRBD2 | NA | TRBJ2-3 | TRBV7-2 | CASSRRGGRSTDTQYF | TGTGCCAGCAGCCGCCGGGGGGGCCGAAGCACAGATACGCAGTATTTT
NA | NA | TRBJ2-5 | TRBV19 | CASSNLRGEETQYF | TGTGCCAGTAGTAACCTCAGGGGAGAAGAGACCCAGTACTTC
TRBD2 | NA | TRBJ2-1 | TRBV30 | CAWRLAGVESYNEQFF | TGTGCCTGGAGGCTAGCGGGAGTGGAATCCTACAATGAGCAGTTCTTC
TRBD2 | few | TRBJ2-3 | TRBV9 | CASSLRTSGGRDTQYF | TGTGCCAGCAGCCTCCGGACTAGCGGGGGACGGGATACGCAGTATTTT
NA | NA | TRBJ2-3 | TRBV9 | CASSLQSDTQYF | TGTGCCAGCAGCCTTCAGTCAGATACGCAGTATTTT
TRBD1 | NA | TRBJ1-5 | TRBV27 | CASNRQGRNQPQHF | TGTGCCAGCAACCGACAGGGACGCAATCAGCCCCAGCATTTT
NA | NA | TRBJ2-3 | TRBV6-1 | CASSEGNRDGTQYF | TGTGCCAGCAGTGAAGGGAACAGGGATGGGACGCAGTATTTT
TRBD1 | once | TRBJ2-5 | TRBV7-2 | CASSSNRGETQYF | TGTGCCAGCAGCTCGAACAGGGGGGAGACCCAGTACTTC
NA | NA | TRBJ2-5 | TRBV6-4 | CASPIRGARETQYF | TGTGCCAGCCCTATTCGGGGGGCGAGGGAGACCCAGTACTTC
NA | NA | TRBJ1-1 | TRBV3-1/TRBV3-2 | CASRGGGTEAFF | TGTGCCAGCCGGGGGGGCGGCACTGAAGCTTTCTTT
TRBD1 | NA | TRBJ2-7 | TRBV28 | CASSLTGQGSKQYF | TGTGCCAGCAGCTTAACGGGACAGGGAAGTAAGCAGTACTTC
TRBD2 | NA | TRBJ2-7 | TRBV5-1 | CASSPGTSGRSVAYEQYF | TGCGCCAGCAGCCCCGGGACTAGCGGGAGAAGTGTTGCCTACGAGCAGTACTTC
NA | NA | TRBJ1-2 | TRBV3-1/TRBV3-2 | CASSQEGRAGYTF | TGTGCCAGCAGCCAAGAAGGCAGGGCTGGCTACACCTTC
NA | NA | TRBJ2-1 | TRBV7-2 | CASSLGAGQSYNEQFF | TGTGCCAGCAGCTTGGGGGCGGGACAGTCCTACAATGAGCAGTTCTTC
TRBD2 | NA | TRBJ2-5 | TRBV18 | CASSPPRGSGGLLETQYF | TGTGCCAGCTCACCCCCGAGGGGTAGCGGGGGCCTTTTGGAGACCCAGTACTTC
TRBD1 | NA | TRBJ2-2 | TRBV5-4 | CASSSDTGVYTGELFF | TGTGCCAGCAGCTCAGACACAGGGGTTTACACCGGGGAGCTGTTTTTT
TRBD2 | NA | TRBJ2-3 | TRBV5-4 | CASRLTSGSATDTQYF | TGTGCCAGCAGGTTGACTAGCGGGAGCGCCACAGATACGCAGTATTTT
TRBD2 | NA | TRBJ2-7 | TRBV2 | CASTQDGGGYEQYF | TGTGCCAGCACCCAGGACGGCGGGGGGTACGAGCAGTACTTC
TRBD2 | NA | TRBJ2-3 | TRBV6-5 | CASNPTAGGDTQYF | TGTGCCAGCAACCCCACCGCGGGAGGAGATACGCAGTATTTT
NA | once | TRBJ1-3 | TRBV2 | CASSDYSLNTIYF | TGTGCCAGCAGTGACTACAGCTTAAACACCATATATTTT